This is a list of T cell receptor beta chains from one sample in a study of regulatory T cells in long-lasting Graves disease. One entry per CDR3 protein, called by TCRdb with MiXCR from the multiplex PCR reads. The sample lists about 430,000 distinct CDR3 sequences, 20% to 25% occurring once. This specimen consisted of peripheral blood mononuclear cells (PBMCs), obtained when the disease was refractory, from a patient treated with antithyroid drugs. Source of these receptors: a female donor with Graves disease. The CDR3 runs from the conserved cysteine through the conserved F or W. The D gene is left open where the match is weak. Clone size appears in some rows only: once, few, many, or a class for an expanded clone.

CDR3nt,CDR3aa,v_gene,j_gene,d_gene,abundance
TGTGCCATCAGTGGGTGGCGGGGGACCTACGAGCAGTACTTC,CAISGWRGTYEQYF,TRBV10-3,TRBJ2-7,TRBD2,many
TGCGCCAGCAGCTTGGACTTGGCTAGCGGCCACTCCTACGAGCAGTACTTC,CASSLDLASGHSYEQYF,TRBV5-1,TRBJ2-7,TRBD2,NA
TGCGCCAGCAGCTTGCGTAGCCGCGACAATGAGCAGTTCTTC,CASSLRSRDNEQFF,TRBV5-1,TRBJ2-1,NA,NA
TGTGCCAGCAGGTTGGAGGGACAGGGGGGTGGCGAGCAGTACTTC,CASRLEGQGGGEQYF,TRBV2,TRBJ2-7,TRBD1,many
TGTGCCAGCAGCGAATGGACAGGCGGTAATGAAAAACTGTTTTTT,CASSEWTGGNEKLFF,TRBV27,TRBJ1-4,TRBD1,many
TGTGCCACCAGCAGAGATCGTTCTACGAACACCGGGGAGCTGTTTTTT,CATSRDRSTNTGELFF,TRBV15,TRBJ2-2,NA,few
TGCAGTGCTCGGACAGTGCAAGAGACCCAGTACTTC,CSARTVQETQYF,TRBV20-1,TRBJ2-5,NA,NA
TGCAGCGTTGTTCTGTTCGGTCGGTCCTACGAGCAGTACTTC,CSVVLFGRSYEQYF,TRBV29-1,TRBJ2-7,NA,NA
TGTGCCAGCAGTTTAGCGGGAGTGGGATTATACGAGCAGTACTTC,CASSLAGVGLYEQYF,TRBV2,TRBJ2-7,TRBD2,many
TGTGCCAGCAGCTTAGAATGGGGGGTGGGGCAGCAGTCCTACAATGAGCAGTTCTTC,CASSLEWGVGQQSYNEQFF,TRBV11-2,TRBJ2-1,NA,NA
TGTGCCACCAGTGGGCTAGCGGGAGTGTCTGATGAGCAGTTCTTC,CATSGLAGVSDEQFF,TRBV24-1,TRBJ2-1,TRBD2,NA
TGTGCCAGCAGTCCCGGGACAGGGACAAACATTCAGTACTTC,CASSPGTGTNIQYF,TRBV28,TRBJ2-4,TRBD1,many
TGTGCCAGCATGACGGATTATAGCAATCAGCCCCAGCATTTT,CASMTDYSNQPQHF,TRBV6-1,TRBJ1-5,NA,NA
TGTGCCAGCAGCCTATCCACGGTAGCCAAAAACATTCAGTACTTC,CASSLSTVAKNIQYF,TRBV3-1,TRBJ2-4,NA,few
TGTGCCAGCAGCGTGAGACTAGCGGGAGGTCACACCGGGGAGCTGTTTTTT,CASSVRLAGGHTGELFF,TRBV9,TRBJ2-2,TRBD2,NA
TGTGCCAGCAGCTTGGCCTTCTGGGGATCGGAGACCCAGTACTTC,CASSLAFWGSETQYF,TRBV5-6,TRBJ2-5,NA,NA
TGCAGTGCTAGGGGACTAGCGGGAGCCTCAAACTCCTACGAGCAGTACTTC,CSARGLAGASNSYEQYF,TRBV20-1,TRBJ2-7,TRBD2,few
TGTGCCAGCAGCTTGAACCTATATCAGCCCCAGCATTTT,CASSLNLYQPQHF,TRBV5-5,TRBJ1-5,NA,many
TGTGCCAGCAGCAGTTACTTAGTGGCCACTAGCGGGAAGGGCGAGCAGTACTTC,CASSSYLVATSGKGEQYF,TRBV6-1,TRBJ2-7,TRBD2,few
TGTGCCAGCAGCTTAGATTATAACTCCTACGAGCAGTACTTC,CASSLDYNSYEQYF,TRBV13,TRBJ2-7,NA,NA
TGTGCCAGCAGTTTAAGCGGGGAATCCTACTACGAGCAGTACTTC,CASSLSGESYYEQYF,TRBV27,TRBJ2-7,TRBD2,many
TGTGCCATCAGTGTTTTAGGCGCTCGGGAGACCCAGTACTTC,CAISVLGARETQYF,TRBV10-3,TRBJ2-5,NA,NA
TGTGCCAGCAGCGCGACACCGGACCCAGAAGAGACCCAGTACTTC,CASSATPDPEETQYF,TRBV9,TRBJ2-5,NA,NA
TGTGCCAGCAGTGAAAACAGGGCCTATGGCTGCACCTTC,CASSENRAYGCTF,TRBV25-1,TRBJ1-2,NA,few
TGTGCCAGCAGTTACTCGGTAAACAGGGTTGAGCCCCAGCATTTT,CASSYSVNRVEPQHF,TRBV6-2/TRBV6-3,TRBJ1-5,NA,many
TGTGCCAGCAGCCAACCCGGGACTAGCGGGTTGGTCGATACGCAGTATTTT,CASSQPGTSGLVDTQYF,TRBV6-1,TRBJ2-3,TRBD2,many
TGTGCCAGCAGTCGGAGACTAGCGGGAGTAGAAAGGTTCCACGAGCAGTACTTC,CASSRRLAGVERFHEQYF,TRBV27,TRBJ2-7,TRBD2,many
TGTGCCAGCAGTCCACGGGTAGTGAACACTGAAGCTTTCTTT,CASSPRVVNTEAFF,TRBV2,TRBJ1-1,NA,many
TGTGCCAGCCGAGGGACAAACACCGGGGAGCTGTTTTTT,CASRGTNTGELFF,TRBV7-9,TRBJ2-2,NA,few
TGTGCCAGCAGCGCAGGACCTCGGACAGGGGGCTCCTACGAGCAGTACTTC,CASSAGPRTGGSYEQYF,TRBV7-9,TRBJ2-7,TRBD1,few
TGTGCCAGCAGCCCCGGACAGGGAAGGGGGCCCCAGCATTTT,CASSPGQGRGPQHF,TRBV28,TRBJ1-5,TRBD1,medium-sized
TGTGCCAGCAGCTTAGTTCCGGGTTACTACGAGCAGTACTTC,CASSLVPGYYEQYF,TRBV7-9,TRBJ2-7,NA,few
TGTGCCAGCAGTGGGGGGACTAGCGGTACCTACGAGCAGTACTTC,CASSGGTSGTYEQYF,TRBV6-2/TRBV6-3,TRBJ2-7,TRBD2,many
TGCGCCAGCAGCCCGGGACTAGCGGGTATCACCGAGACCCAGTACTTC,CASSPGLAGITETQYF,TRBV5-1,TRBJ2-5,TRBD2,few
TGTGCCAGCAGCGTAGCTGGCGGGGGAGATACGCAGTATTTT,CASSVAGGGDTQYF,TRBV9,TRBJ2-3,TRBD2,NA
TGTGCCAGCAGCCAAGGACGGCGCTCTGGGGCCAACGTCCTGACTTTC,CASSQGRRSGANVLTF,TRBV3-1,TRBJ2-6,NA,many
TGTGCCAGCAGCCCCGAACCCGCGGGCACCGGGGAGCTGTTTTTT,CASSPEPAGTGELFF,TRBV13,TRBJ2-2,NA,few
TGTGCCAGCAGCTTAGAGAGGGCGGCAGAGACCCAGTACTTC,CASSLERAAETQYF,TRBV7-2,TRBJ2-5,NA,many
TGTGCCAGCAGCTTAGTCGTCAGGTTGGGGGAGACCCAGTACTTC,CASSLVVRLGETQYF,TRBV7-9,TRBJ2-5,NA,once
TGTGCCAGCAGCCCCGGAGGGCGGGGAAACGAGCAGTACTTC,CASSPGGRGNEQYF,TRBV2,TRBJ2-7,NA,NA